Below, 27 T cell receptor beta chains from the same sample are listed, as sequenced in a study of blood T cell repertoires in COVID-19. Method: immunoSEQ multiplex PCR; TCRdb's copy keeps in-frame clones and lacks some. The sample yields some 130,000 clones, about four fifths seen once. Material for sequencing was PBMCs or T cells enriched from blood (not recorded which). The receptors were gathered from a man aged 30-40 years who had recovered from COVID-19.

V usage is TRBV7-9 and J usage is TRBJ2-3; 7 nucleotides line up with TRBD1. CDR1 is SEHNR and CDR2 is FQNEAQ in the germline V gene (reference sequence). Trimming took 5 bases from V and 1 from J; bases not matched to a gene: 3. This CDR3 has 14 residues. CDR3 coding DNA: TGTGCCAGCAGCGATACAGGGGGCACAGATACGCAGTATTTT. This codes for CASSDTGGTDTQYF.

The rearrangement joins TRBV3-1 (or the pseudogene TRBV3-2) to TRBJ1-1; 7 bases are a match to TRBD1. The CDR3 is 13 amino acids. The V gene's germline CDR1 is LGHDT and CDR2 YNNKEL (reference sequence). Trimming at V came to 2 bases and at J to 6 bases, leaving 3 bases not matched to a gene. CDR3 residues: CASSQPQGAEAFF. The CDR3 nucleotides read TGTGCCAGCAGCCAACCCCAGGGGGCTGAAGCTTTCTTT.

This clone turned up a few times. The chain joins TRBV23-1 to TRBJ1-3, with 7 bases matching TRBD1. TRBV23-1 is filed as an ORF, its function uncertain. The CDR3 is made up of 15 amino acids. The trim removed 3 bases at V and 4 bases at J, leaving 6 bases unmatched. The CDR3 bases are TGCGCCAGCAGTCAGCCGACAGGGAGGGGAAACACCATATATTTT. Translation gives CASSQPTGRGNTIYF.

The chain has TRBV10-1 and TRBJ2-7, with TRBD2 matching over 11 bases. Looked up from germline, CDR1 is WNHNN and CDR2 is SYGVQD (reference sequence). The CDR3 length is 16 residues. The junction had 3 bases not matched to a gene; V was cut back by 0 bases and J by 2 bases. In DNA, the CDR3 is TGCGCCAGCAGTGAGTCAGGGACTAGCGGAGCCTACGAGCAGTACTTC. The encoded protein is CASSESGTSGAYEQYF.

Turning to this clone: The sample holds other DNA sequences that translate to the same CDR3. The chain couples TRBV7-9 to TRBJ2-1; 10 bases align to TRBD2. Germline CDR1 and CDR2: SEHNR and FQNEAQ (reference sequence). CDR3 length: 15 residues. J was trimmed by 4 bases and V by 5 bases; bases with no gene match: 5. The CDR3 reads CASSLRTSGYNEQFF. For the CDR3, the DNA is TGTGCCAGCAGCCTCCGGACTAGCGGATACAATGAGCAGTTCTTC.

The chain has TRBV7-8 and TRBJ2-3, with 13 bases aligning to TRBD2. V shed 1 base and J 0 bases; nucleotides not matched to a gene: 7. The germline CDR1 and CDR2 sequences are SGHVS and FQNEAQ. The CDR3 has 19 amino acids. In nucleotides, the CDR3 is TGTGCCAGCAGCTTAGAAGGGACTAGCGGGACAACTAGCACAGATACGCAGTATTTT. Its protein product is CASSLEGTSGTTSTDTQYF.

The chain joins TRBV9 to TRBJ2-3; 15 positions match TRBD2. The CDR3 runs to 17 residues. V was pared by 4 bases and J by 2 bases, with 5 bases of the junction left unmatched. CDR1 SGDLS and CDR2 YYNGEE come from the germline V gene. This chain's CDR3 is CASSPGLAGGTTDTQYF. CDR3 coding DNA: TGTGCCAGCAGCCCGGGACTAGCGGGAGGTACCACAGATACGCAGTATTTT.

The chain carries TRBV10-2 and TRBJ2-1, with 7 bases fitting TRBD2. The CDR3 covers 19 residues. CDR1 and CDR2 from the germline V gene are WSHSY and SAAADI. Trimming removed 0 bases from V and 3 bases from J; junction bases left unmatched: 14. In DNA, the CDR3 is TGCGCCAGCAGTGAGTCGACCGCGGCTAGCGGAAGATACTACAATGAGCAGTTCTTC. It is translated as CASSESTAASGRYYNEQFF.

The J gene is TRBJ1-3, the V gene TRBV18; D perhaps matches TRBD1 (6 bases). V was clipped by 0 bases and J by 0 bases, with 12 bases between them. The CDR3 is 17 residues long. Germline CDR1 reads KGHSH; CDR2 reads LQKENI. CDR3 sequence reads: CASSPPRTANSGNTIYF. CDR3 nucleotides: TGTGCCAGCTCACCACCCCGGACAGCGAACTCTGGAAACACCATATATTTT.

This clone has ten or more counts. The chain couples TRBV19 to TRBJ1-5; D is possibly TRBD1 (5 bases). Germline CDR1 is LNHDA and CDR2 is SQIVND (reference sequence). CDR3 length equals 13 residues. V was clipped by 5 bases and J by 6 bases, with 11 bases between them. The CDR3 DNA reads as TGTGCCAGTAGTGCAGGGATGGGTCAGCCCCAGCATTTT. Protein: CASSAGMGQPQHF.

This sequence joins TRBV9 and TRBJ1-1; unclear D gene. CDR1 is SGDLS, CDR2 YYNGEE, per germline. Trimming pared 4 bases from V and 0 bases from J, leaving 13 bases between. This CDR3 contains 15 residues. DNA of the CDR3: TGTGCCAGCAGCACGGGAGGGAACATGAACACTGAAGCTTTCTTT. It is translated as CASSTGGNMNTEAFF.

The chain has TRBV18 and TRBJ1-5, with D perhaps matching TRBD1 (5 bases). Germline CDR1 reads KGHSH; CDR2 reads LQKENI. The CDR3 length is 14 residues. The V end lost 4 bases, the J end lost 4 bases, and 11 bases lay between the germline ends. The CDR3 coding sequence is TGTGCCAGCTCACGCGGGACGGAGAATCAGCCCCAGCATTTT. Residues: CASSRGTENQPQHF.

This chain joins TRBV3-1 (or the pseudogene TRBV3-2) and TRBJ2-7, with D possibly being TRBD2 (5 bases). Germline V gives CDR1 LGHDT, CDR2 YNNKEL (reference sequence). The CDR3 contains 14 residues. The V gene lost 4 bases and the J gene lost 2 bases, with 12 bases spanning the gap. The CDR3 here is CASSLGGPTYEQYF. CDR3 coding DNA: TGTGCCAGCAGCCTCGGCGGGCCTACCTACGAGCAGTACTTC.

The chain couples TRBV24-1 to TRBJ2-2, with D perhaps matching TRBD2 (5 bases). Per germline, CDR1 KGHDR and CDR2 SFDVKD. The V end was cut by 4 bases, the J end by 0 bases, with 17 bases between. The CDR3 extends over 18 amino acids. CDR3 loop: CATSDSRAWGANTGELFF. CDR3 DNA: TGTGCCACCAGTGACTCCCGGGCCTGGGGAGCGAACACCGGGGAGCTGTTTTTT.

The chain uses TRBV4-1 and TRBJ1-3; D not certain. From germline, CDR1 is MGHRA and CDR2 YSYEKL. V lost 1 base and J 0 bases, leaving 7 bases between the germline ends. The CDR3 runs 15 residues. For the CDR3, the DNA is TGCGCCAGCAGCCAAGGTGCGGTCTCTGGAAACACCATATATTTT. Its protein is CASSQGAVSGNTIYF.

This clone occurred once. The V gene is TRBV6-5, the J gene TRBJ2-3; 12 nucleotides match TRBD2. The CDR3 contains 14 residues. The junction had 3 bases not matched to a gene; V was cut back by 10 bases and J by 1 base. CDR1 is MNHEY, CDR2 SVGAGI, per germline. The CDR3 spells CATPSGRGTDTQYF. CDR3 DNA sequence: TGTGCCACCCCTAGCGGGAGGGGCACAGATACGCAGTATTTT.

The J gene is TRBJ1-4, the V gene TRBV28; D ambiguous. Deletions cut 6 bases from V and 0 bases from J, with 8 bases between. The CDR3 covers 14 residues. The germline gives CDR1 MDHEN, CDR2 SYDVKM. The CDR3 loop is CASRQASTNEKLFF. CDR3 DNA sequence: TGTGCCAGCAGACAAGCGTCAACTAATGAAAAACTGTTTTTT.

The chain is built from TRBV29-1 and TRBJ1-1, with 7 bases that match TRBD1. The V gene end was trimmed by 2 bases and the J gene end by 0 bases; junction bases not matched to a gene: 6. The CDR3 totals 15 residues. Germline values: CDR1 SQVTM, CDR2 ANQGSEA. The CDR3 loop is CSVETVTGMNTEAFF. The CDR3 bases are TGCAGCGTTGAAACGGTGACAGGGATGAACACTGAAGCTTTCTTT.

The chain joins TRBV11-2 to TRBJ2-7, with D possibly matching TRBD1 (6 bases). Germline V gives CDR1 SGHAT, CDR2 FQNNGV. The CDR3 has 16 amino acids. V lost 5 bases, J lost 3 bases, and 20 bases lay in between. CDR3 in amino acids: CASSPQPAGAGYEQYF. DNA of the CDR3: TGTGCCAGCAGCCCACAACCGGCAGGGGCGGGCTACGAGCAGTACTTC.

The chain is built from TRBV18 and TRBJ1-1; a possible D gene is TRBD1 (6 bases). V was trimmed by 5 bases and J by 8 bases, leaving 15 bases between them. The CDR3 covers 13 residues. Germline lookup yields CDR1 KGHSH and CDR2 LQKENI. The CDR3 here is CASSAGKDREAFF. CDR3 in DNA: TGTGCCAGCTCAGCAGGGAAAGACAGGGAAGCTTTCTTT.

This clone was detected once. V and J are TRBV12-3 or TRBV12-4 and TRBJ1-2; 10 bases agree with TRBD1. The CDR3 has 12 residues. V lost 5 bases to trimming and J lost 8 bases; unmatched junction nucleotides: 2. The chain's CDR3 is CASSTTGGGYTF. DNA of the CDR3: TGTGCCAGCAGTACGACAGGGGGCGGCTACACCTTC.

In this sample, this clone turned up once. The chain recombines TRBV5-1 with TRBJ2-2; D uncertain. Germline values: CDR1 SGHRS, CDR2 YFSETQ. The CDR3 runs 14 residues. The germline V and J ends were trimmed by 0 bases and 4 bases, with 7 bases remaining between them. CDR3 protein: CASSLAVFTGELFF. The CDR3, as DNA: TGCGCCAGCAGCTTGGCCGTCTTCACCGGGGAGCTGTTTTTT.

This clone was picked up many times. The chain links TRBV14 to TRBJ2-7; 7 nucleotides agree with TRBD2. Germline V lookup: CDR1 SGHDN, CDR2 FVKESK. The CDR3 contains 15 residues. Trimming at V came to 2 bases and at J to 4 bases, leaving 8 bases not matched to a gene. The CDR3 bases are TGTGCCAGCAGCCAATACTCAGGACTAGTATACGAGCAGTACTTC. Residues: CASSQYSGLVYEQYF. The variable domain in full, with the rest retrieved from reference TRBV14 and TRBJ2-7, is EAGVTQFPSHSVIEKGQTVTLRCDPISGHDNLYWYRRVMGKEIKFLLHFVKESKQDESGMPNNRFLAERTGGTYSTLKVQPAELEDSGVYFCASSQYSGLVYEQYFGPGTRLTVT.

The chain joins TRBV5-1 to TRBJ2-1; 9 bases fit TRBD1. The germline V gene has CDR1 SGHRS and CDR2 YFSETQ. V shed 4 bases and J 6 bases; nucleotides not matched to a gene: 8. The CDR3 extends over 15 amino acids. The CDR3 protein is CASSHWTGVGNEQFF. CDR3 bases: TGCGCCAGCAGCCACTGGACAGGGGTGGGCAATGAGCAGTTCTTC.

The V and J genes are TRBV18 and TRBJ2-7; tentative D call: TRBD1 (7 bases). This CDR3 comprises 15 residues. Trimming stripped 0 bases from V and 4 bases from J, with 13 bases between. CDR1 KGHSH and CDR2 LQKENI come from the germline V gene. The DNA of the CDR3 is TGTGCCAGCTCACCACCGGGAGGCAGGGGGTACGAGCAGTACGTC. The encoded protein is CASSPPGGRGYEQYV.

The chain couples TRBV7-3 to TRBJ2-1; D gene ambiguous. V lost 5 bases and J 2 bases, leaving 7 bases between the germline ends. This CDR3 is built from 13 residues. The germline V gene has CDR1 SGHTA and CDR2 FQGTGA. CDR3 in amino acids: CASSPSPYNEQFF. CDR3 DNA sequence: TGTGCCAGCAGCCCTAGTCCCTACAATGAGCAGTTCTTC.

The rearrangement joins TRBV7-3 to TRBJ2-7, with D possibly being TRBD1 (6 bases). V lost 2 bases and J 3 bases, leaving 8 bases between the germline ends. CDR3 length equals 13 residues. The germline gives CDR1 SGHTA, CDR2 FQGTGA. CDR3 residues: CASSLGGHYEQYF. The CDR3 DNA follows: TGTGCCAGCAGCTTAGGGGGACACTACGAGCAGTACTTC.